The entry below gives a single T cell receptor (beta chain) sequence along with its context. The entry originates in a study of blood T cell repertoires in COVID-19. Study as a whole: PBMCs, B-cell-depleted T cells, or T cells were the source of the cDNA or gDNA that made up the material.

The V end was cut by 1 base, the J end by 5 bases, with 17 bases between. This CDR3 region has 16 residues. Looked up from germline, CDR1 is SGHVS and CDR2 is FQNEAQ. Sequencing used immunoSEQ multiplex PCR; TCRdb keeps in-frame clones, though not all of them. The data hold hundreds of thousands of clones, with approximately 85% observed a single time. This clonotype was obtained from a man aged 30 to 39 who had recovered from COVID-19. Sequencing input: PBMCs or T cells enriched from blood (not recorded which). The genes are TRBV7-8 and TRBJ1-2; D may be TRBD1 (6 bases). CDR3 sequence reads: CASSLVSGATGYGYTF. CDR3 nucleotides: TGTGCCAGCAGCTTAGTTTCAGGGGCCACGGGGTATGGCTACACCTTC.